What follows are 31 T cell receptor beta chains derived from one specimen sequenced in a study of T cells in Graves' hyperthyroidism and ophthalmopathy. Template material for amplifying TCR beta CDR3 regions consisted of RNA transcripts. The TCR CDR3 was amplified in a first-round RT-PCR using the HTBI primer set. Each CDR3 protein gets one entry after TCRdb re-called the multiplex PCR reads with MiXCR. This table has 700,000 or so distinct CDR3 sequences, roughly 14% appearing once. The sample consisted of blood. All receptors come from a woman aged 50 to 60 with Graves' ophthalmopathy.

V and J are TRBV29-1 and TRBJ2-7; a weak D match, TRBD1 (6 bases). Trimming cost V 0 bases and J 3 bases, with 18 bases left between them. This CDR3 is built from 16 residues. Germline CDR1 and CDR2: SQVTM and ANQGSEA. The CDR3 region has the DNA TGCAGCGTTGAAGATCGTTTTGGGGGCAGGGGCTACGAGCAGTACTTC. Translated, it gives CSVEDRFGGRGYEQYF.

The sample holds a few counts of this clonotype. The rearrangement uses TRBV6-1 and TRBJ1-4; D is possibly TRBD1 (6 bases). The CDR3 is 14 residues long. Germline CDR1 reads MNHNS; CDR2 reads SASEGT. V dropped 6 bases and J dropped 7 bases, with 15 bases sitting between them. The chain's CDR3 is CASRHRAGGEKLFF. CDR3 coding DNA: TGTGCCAGCAGACACAGGGCCGGCGGTGAAAAACTGTTTTTT.

The V and J genes are TRBV29-1 and TRBJ2-2; maybe TRBD2 (5 bases). Germline V gives CDR1 SQVTM, CDR2 ANQGSEA. The CDR3 totals 15 residues. V lost 3 bases and J lost 1, with 12 bases in between. The CDR3 region has the DNA TGCAGCGTTGATGGTAAAGGGAGGAACACCGGGGAGCTGTTTTTT. Protein product: CSVDGKGRNTGELFF.

Only a few counts were recorded for this clonotype. The chain uses TRBV12-5 and TRBJ2-1, with D possibly being TRBD2 (5 bases). This CDR3 has 13 amino acids. The V end was cut by 5 bases, the J end by 4 bases, with 9 bases between. Germline lookup yields CDR1 LGHNT and CDR2 FRNRAP. CDR3 in DNA: TGTGCTAGTGGTGCCGGGGAATACAATGAGCAGTTCTTC. It encodes CASGAGEYNEQFF.

V usage is TRBV7-3 and J usage is TRBJ2-1; TRBD2 matches at 7 bases. The J segment lost 6 bases and the V segment lost 5 bases, leaving 10 bases of the junction unmatched. The germline V gene encodes CDR1 SGHTA and CDR2 FQGTGA. The CDR3 has 15 residues. CDR3 protein: CASSRRGSPPNEQFF. For the CDR3, the DNA is TGTGCCAGCAGCCGGCGGGGGTCCCCTCCCAATGAGCAGTTCTTC.

This clonotype has at least ten counts. The CDR3 loop reads CASKTGLNNQPQHF. CDR3 nucleotides: TGTGCCAGCAAGACAGGTTTGAACAATCAGCCCCAGCATTTT. The rearrangement uses TRBV27 and TRBJ1-5, with D possibly being TRBD1 (6 bases). This CDR3 has 14 amino acids. Germline V gene data show CDR1 as MNHEY and CDR2 as SMNVEV (reference sequence). V gave up 7 bases and J gave up 3 bases, with 13 bases separating them.

This clonotype was seen repeatedly, ten times or more. The chain recombines TRBV29-1 with TRBJ1-1; D gene unclear. The CDR3 covers 14 residues. The V gene's germline CDR1 is SQVTM and CDR2 ANQGSEA. V was trimmed by 3 bases and J by 2 bases, leaving 13 bases between them. CDR3: CSVDTAGINTEAFF. For the CDR3, the DNA is TGCAGCGTTGATACGGCGGGCATCAACACTGAAGCTTTCTTT.

The J gene is TRBJ2-3, the V gene TRBV19; either TRBD1 or TRBD2 may fit D (5 bases each). The germline V and J ends were trimmed by 6 bases and 0 bases, with 13 bases remaining between them. The CDR3 is 15 amino acids. Germline CDR1 is LNHDA and CDR2 is SQIVND (reference sequence). The CDR3 sequence is CASRPGAASTDTQYF. The CDR3, as DNA: TGTGCCAGTAGGCCCGGGGCAGCTAGCACAGATACGCAGTATTTT.

This clonotype showed up just once. The chain uses TRBV3-1 and TRBJ2-1; maybe TRBD2 (6 bases). Per germline, CDR1 LGHDT and CDR2 YNNKEL (reference sequence). V was shortened by 3 bases and J by 4 bases, with 16 bases between the two germline ends. This CDR3 has 16 residues. The CDR3 is CASSHLQDYNYNEQFF. The DNA of the CDR3 is TGTGCCAGCAGCCATCTTCAGGACTACAATTACAATGAGCAGTTCTTC.

The V call is TRBV15, the J call TRBJ2-3, with D possibly TRBD1 on 5 matching bases. CDR3 length equals 17 residues. V was pared by 0 bases and J by 3 bases, with 16 bases between. In germline, CDR1 is LNHNV, CDR2 YYDKDF (reference sequence). CDR3 amino acids: CATSRDNYATATDTQYF. CDR3 coding DNA: TGTGCCACCAGCAGAGATAATTACGCGACAGCGACAGATACGCAGTATTTT.

This clonotype was seen at least ten times. V and J are TRBV5-1 and TRBJ2-1; D not resolved. Trimming took off 0 bases at V and 6 bases at J, with 13 bases between the two ends. CDR1 and CDR2 (germline): SGHRS, YFSETQ. This CDR3 is 15 amino acids long. The CDR3 DNA is TGCGCCAGCAGCTTGGTCGGAAAGCGAATCAATGAGCAGTTCTTC. Translated: CASSLVGKRINEQFF.

To note about this clonotype: It may be a read error: a sequence one base away is much more abundant. The rearrangement uses TRBV11-2 and TRBJ2-3; 10 bases line up with TRBD2. Germline V lookup: CDR1 SGHAT, CDR2 FQNNGV. The CDR3 length is 16 residues. Trimming took 5 bases from V and 2 from J; bases not matched to a gene: 7. The CDR3 DNA reads as TGTGCCAGCAGCCACCGTAGCGGGAGGTCCACAGATACGCAGTATTTT. It codes for CASSHRSGRSTDTQYF.

This clonotype was observed at least ten times. This sequence joins TRBV2 and TRBJ2-2; 7 bases map to TRBD1. J was trimmed by 5 bases and V by 3 bases; bases with no gene match: 6. Per the germline V gene, CDR1 is SNHLY and CDR2 is FYNNEI. This CDR3 has 15 residues. For the CDR3, the DNA is TGTGCCAGCAGTGATCTGGGACAGTCGACCGGGGAGCTGTTTTTT. Translated, it gives CASSDLGQSTGELFF.

This clonotype was seen only once. The V and J genes are TRBV29-1 and TRBJ2-3; D is uncertain. The germline CDR1 and CDR2 sequences are SQVTM and ANQGSEA. This CDR3 comprises 11 residues. Deletions cut 6 bases from V and 5 bases from J, with 9 bases between. This CDR3 reads CSVKELDTQYF. The DNA for the CDR3 is TGCAGCGTCAAGGAGCTAGATACGCAGTATTTT.

This clonotype was counted at least ten times. This sequence joins TRBV12-3 or TRBV12-4 and TRBJ2-4; possibly TRBD1 or TRBD2 for D (5 bases each). The V and J ends lost 3 bases and 1 base respectively, with 13 bases between them. The CDR3 is 16 residues long. In DNA form, the CDR3 reads TGTGCCAGCAGTTTGTCAGGGACGTTCGCCAAAAACATTCAGTACTTC. Protein sequence: CASSLSGTFAKNIQYF.

This clonotype was observed many times. This chain connects TRBV7-2 to TRBJ1-1; TRBD1 agrees at 7 bases. CDR3 length: 14 amino acids. With V trimmed by 5 bases and J by 6 bases, 9 bases remained unmatched. Germline-derived CDR1 and CDR2 are SGHTA and FQGNSA. CDR3 in DNA: TGTGCCAGCAGCCCCGGACAGGCGTGGCCTGAAGCTTTCTTT. Translating gives CASSPGQAWPEAFF.

This clonotype was seen many times. The rearrangement joins TRBV3-1 to TRBJ1-2, with a possible D match to TRBD1 (5 bases). The germline V gene has CDR1 LGHDT and CDR2 YNNKEL (reference sequence). The V end lost 2 bases, the J end lost 0 bases, and 10 bases lay between the germline ends. This CDR3 is built from 15 residues. CDR3 sequence (DNA): TGTGCCAGCAGCCAAATGGGGACCTCTAACTATGGCTACACCTTC. Protein product: CASSQMGTSNYGYTF.

A note on this clonotype: A much larger clone lies a single base off, so this may be a read error. The CDR3 coding sequence is TGTGCCACCAGTGATTTCCAGGGGACCACTGAGCAGTTCTTC. This sequence encodes CATSDFQGTTEQFF. V usage is TRBV24-1 and J usage is TRBJ2-1, with a possible D match to TRBD1 (6 bases). Germline V gives CDR1 KGHDR, CDR2 SFDVKD. CDR3 length equals 14 residues. The V gene lost 1 base and the J gene lost 9 bases, with 12 bases spanning the gap.

This clonotype occurred a few times. This sequence joins TRBV7-9 and TRBJ2-1, with 7 bases that match TRBD2. The CDR3 loop spans 15 amino acids. V lost 2 bases, J lost 6 bases, and 7 bases stayed unmatched. Germline CDR1 and CDR2: SEHNR and FQNEAQ (reference sequence). CDR3 sequence (DNA): TGTGCCAGCAGCTTATCCGAGACTAGCCGCAATGAGCAGTTCTTC. It translates to CASSLSETSRNEQFF.

At least ten counts were recorded for this clonotype. CDR3 sequence (DNA): TGTGCCAGCAGCTTGCGCCAGGGACACACTGAAGCTTTCTTT. The encoded protein is CASSLRQGHTEAFF. The V gene is TRBV11-3, the J gene TRBJ1-1, with D possibly TRBD1 on 5 matching bases. The ends were cut back, 3 bases at V and 3 bases at J, with 11 bases in the middle. The CDR3 length is 14 residues. Germline loops: CDR1 SGHNT, CDR2 YENEEA.

This clonotype has ten or more counts. The CDR3 bases are TGTGCCAGCAGCTTACAGACGGGAGACCCCTACTACAATGAGCAGTTCTTC. This codes for CASSLQTGDPYYNEQFF. This chain links TRBV7-2 with TRBJ2-1; possibly TRBD2 for D (6 bases). Germline V lookup: CDR1 SGHTA, CDR2 FQGNSA. The ends were cut back, 2 bases at V and 3 bases at J, with 17 bases in the middle. This CDR3 is 17 amino acids long.

The V and J genes are TRBV12-3 or TRBV12-4 and TRBJ1-2; D is ambiguous. V lost 5 bases to trimming and J lost 0 bases, with 10 bases between them. The CDR3 runs to 14 residues. CDR3 in amino acids: CASSRAVPNYGYTF. In DNA, the CDR3 is TGTGCCAGCAGTCGGGCGGTCCCTAACTATGGCTACACCTTC.

This clonotype came up a few times. This sequence joins TRBV29-1 and TRBJ2-3, with D possibly being TRBD2 (6 bases). Germline loops: CDR1 SQVTM, CDR2 ANQGSEA. The CDR3 length is 15 residues. V lost 6 bases and J lost 1, with 17 bases in between. The CDR3 nucleotides are TGCAGCGTCCATGGAGGGCCCCTCCGCACAGATACGCAGTATTTT. Encoded protein: CSVHGGPLRTDTQYF.

At least ten counts were recorded for this clonotype. The rearrangement links TRBV10-3 to TRBJ1-3, with no clear D. The CDR3 runs 15 residues. CDR1 is ENHRY, CDR2 SYGVKD, per germline. V was cut by 7 bases and J by 0 bases, with 13 bases left in between. CDR3 residues: CAITGSSSSGNTIYF. CDR3 sequence (DNA): TGTGCCATCACTGGGTCTTCTAGCTCTGGAAACACCATATATTTT.

This chain links TRBV19 with TRBJ2-7; 7 bases fit TRBD2. V lost 5 bases to trimming and J lost 5 bases; unmatched junction nucleotides: 6. Germline V gene data show CDR1 as LNHDA and CDR2 as SQIVND (reference sequence). The CDR3 sequence is 13 residues long. The DNA for the CDR3 is TGTGCCAGTAGTGATGCGGGAGCGGACGAGCAGTACTTC. Protein: CASSDAGADEQYF.

With respect to this clonotype: A much larger clone is a single base away; this may be a read error. The rearrangement uses TRBV30 and TRBJ2-3, with TRBD2 as a possible D gene (5 bases). CDR1 and CDR2 (germline): GTSNPN, SVGIG (reference sequence). V was shortened by 2 bases and J by 1 base, with 10 bases between the two germline ends. CDR3 length: 14 amino acids. CDR3 DNA sequence: TGTGCCTGGAGTCTGGGTAGCGGCACAGATACGCAGTATTTT. Its protein is CAWSLGSGTDTQYF.

This clonotype was found many times. The CDR3 is CASFGTGTSGSTDTQYF. In nucleotides, the CDR3 is TGTGCCAGCTTCGGTACCGGGACTAGCGGTAGCACAGATACGCAGTATTTT. The chain employs TRBV28 and TRBJ2-3; TRBD2 agrees at 11 bases. CDR1 MDHEN and CDR2 SYDVKM come from the germline V gene. CDR3 size: 17 residues. The V segment lost 8 bases and the J segment 0 bases; nucleotides outside the gene matches: 10.

Ten or more counts support this clonotype. This chain links TRBV7-2 with TRBJ2-1; 11 bases align to TRBD1. Germline V gene lookup returns CDR1 SGHTA and CDR2 FQGNSA. Trimming cost V 3 bases and J 7 bases; bases outside gene matches: 8. This CDR3 is 16 amino acids long. As DNA, the CDR3 is TGTGCCAGCAGCTTTCGGGACAGGGGGATAAAGAATGAGCAGTTCTTC. It is translated as CASSFRDRGIKNEQFF.

The sample holds many counts of this clonotype. The chain has TRBV20-1 and TRBJ1-4; D unclear. The V gene's germline CDR1 is DFQATT and CDR2 SNEGSKA (reference sequence). Trimming removed 4 bases at V and 0 bases at J, with 3 bases between. The CDR3 extends over 12 amino acids. Written as DNA, the CDR3 is TGCAGTGCTAAGTCAACTAATGAAAAACTGTTTTTT. Residues: CSAKSTNEKLFF.

Comment on this clonotype: Sequence at one end of the junction differs from germline and may be a read error. The chain carries TRBV6-2 or TRBV6-3 and TRBJ1-5, with 9 bases lining up with TRBD1. Germline V gives CDR1 MNHEY, CDR2 SVGEGT. CDR3 size: 15 residues. CDR3 nucleotides: TGTGCCGGCAGCCCGGGACAGGGTCGCAATCAGCCCCAGCATTTT. Protein: CAGSPGQGRNQPQHF.

In its sample, this clonotype was seen many times. The chain employs TRBV29-1 and TRBJ2-1; 13 nucleotides align to TRBD2. Germline V CDR1 and CDR2: SQVTM, ANQGSEA. This CDR3 has 14 amino acids. J gave up 9 bases and V 3 bases, and 5 bases lay outside the gene matches. The CDR3 region is CSVDGGTSGTEQFF. The CDR3 DNA is TGCAGCGTTGACGGAGGGACTAGCGGGACTGAGCAGTTCTTC.